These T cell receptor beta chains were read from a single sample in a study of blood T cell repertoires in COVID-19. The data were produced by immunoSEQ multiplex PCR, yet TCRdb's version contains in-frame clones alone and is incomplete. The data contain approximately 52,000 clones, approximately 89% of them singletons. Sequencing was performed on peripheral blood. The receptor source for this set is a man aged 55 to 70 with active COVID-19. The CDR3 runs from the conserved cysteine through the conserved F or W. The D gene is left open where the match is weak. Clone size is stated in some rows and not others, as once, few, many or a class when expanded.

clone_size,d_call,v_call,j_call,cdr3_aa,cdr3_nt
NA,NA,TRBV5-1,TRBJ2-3,CASSLSRGSLDTQYF,TGCGCCAGCAGCTTGTCACGGGGGTCTTTAGATACGCAGTATTTT
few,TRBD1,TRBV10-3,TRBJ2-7,CAISESRGQHEQYF,TGTGCCATCAGTGAGTCAAGGGGGCAGCACGAGCAGTACTTC
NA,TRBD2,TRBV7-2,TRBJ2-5,CASSLAGLAGETQYF,TGTGCCAGCAGCTTAGCGGGACTAGCCGGGGAGACCCAGTACTTC
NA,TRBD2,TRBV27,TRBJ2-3,CASSSGTSGKGPDTQYF,TGTGCCAGCAGTTCGGGGACTAGCGGGAAAGGACCAGATACGCAGTATTTT
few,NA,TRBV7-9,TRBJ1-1,CASSPTGTLTEAFF,TGTGCCAGCAGCCCCACCGGGACACTTACCGAAGCTTTCTTT
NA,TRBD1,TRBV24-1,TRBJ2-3,CATKQGVGDTQYF,TGTGCCACCAAACAGGGGGTTGGAGATACGCAGTATTTT
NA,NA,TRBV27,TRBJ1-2,CASRPAGLVGGYTF,TGTGCCAGTCGGCCGGCGGGGCTCGTAGGTGGCTACACCTTC
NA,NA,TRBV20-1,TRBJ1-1,CREDRDTEAFF,TGCAGGGAGGATAGGGACACTGAAGCTTTCTTT
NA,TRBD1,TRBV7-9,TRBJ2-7,CASSSGTGGRYEQYF,TGTGCCAGCAGCTCCGGGACAGGGGGACGCTACGAGCAGTACTTC
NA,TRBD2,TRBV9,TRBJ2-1,CASSAGTSAYNEQFF,TGTGCCAGCAGCGCCGGGACTAGCGCGTACAATGAGCAGTTCTTC
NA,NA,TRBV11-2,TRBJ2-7,CASSLGDQLAYEQYF,TGTGCCAGCAGCTTAGGGGATCAACTAGCTTACGAGCAGTACTTC
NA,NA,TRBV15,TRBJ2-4,CATSARTAVTKNIQYF,TGTGCCACCAGCGCCCGGACAGCTGTAACCAAAAACATTCAGTACTTC